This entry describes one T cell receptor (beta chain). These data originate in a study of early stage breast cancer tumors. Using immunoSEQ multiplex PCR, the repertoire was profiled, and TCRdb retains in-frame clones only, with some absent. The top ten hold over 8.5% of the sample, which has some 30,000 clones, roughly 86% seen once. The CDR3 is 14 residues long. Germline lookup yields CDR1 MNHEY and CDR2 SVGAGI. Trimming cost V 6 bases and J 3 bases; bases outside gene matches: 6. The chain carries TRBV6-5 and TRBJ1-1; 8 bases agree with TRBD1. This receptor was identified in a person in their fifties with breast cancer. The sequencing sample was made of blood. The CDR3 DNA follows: TGTGCCAGCAGACCAGGGGGCGCGCACACTGAAGCTTTCTTT. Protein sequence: CASRPGGAHTEAFF.